Reported below is one T cell receptor (beta chain). The target antigen is unknown. This record belongs to a study of identifying expanded T cells in peripheral blood. Profiling relied on immunoSEQ multiplex PCR, and the TCRdb table lists in-frame clones only, not all of them. The profile shows 50,000 or so clones, about nine tenths of them singletons. No infections or other immune events were documented during collection. This CDR3 spans 17 amino acids. Per germline, CDR1 GTSNPN and CDR2 SVGIG (reference sequence). V was clipped by 6 bases and J by 5 bases; unmatched bases: 13. Study outcomes and limitations: Clone count variance between roughly 2-week samples rose with total template count. Over about two and four weeks, about 16 and 19 clones changed, versus around 1.2 between replicates.

The TCR originated in a person aged 18 to 70 in good health. The source material was blood. This chain uses TRBV30 with TRBJ2-1; TRBD2 matches 13 bases. CDR3 region: CACTTSGGAIFHNEQFF. As DNA, the CDR3 is TGTGCCTGTACCACTAGCGGGGGGGCTATATTTCACAATGAGCAGTTCTTC.